This record covers a single T cell receptor (beta chain). The data stem from a study of blood T cell repertoires in COVID-19. Produced via immunoSEQ multiplex PCR; TCRdb's table is partial and in-frame only. Of some 67,000 clones detected, more than 75% appear once; the ten largest clones hold under 6.5%. Specimen: peripheral blood. The TCR originated in a man aged 45-65 years with active COVID-19.

CDR3 sequence: CASSQGWTSATGELFF. In DNA form, the CDR3 reads TGTGCCAGCAGCCAAGGATGGACTAGCGCCACCGGGGAGCTGTTTTTT. The chain recombines TRBV3-1 (or the pseudogene TRBV3-2) with TRBJ2-2; 9 bases map to TRBD2. Germline V gene data show CDR1 as LGHDT and CDR2 as YNNKEL (reference sequence). With 1 base clipped from V and 4 bases from J, the junction kept 4 bases outside the gene matches. CDR3 length: 16 amino acids.